Listed below are T cell receptor beta chains from one sample, sequenced in a study of CD8+ T cells in alopecia areata. Sequencing used immunoSEQ multiplex PCR; TCRdb keeps in-frame clones, though not all of them. The repertoire consists of under 350,000 clones, with 58% occurring once and the leading ten covering under 2%. Sample: CD4+ T cells sorted from blood, taken at week 24, from a patient treated with tofacitinib. Every receptor here comes from a human donor with alopecia areata. CDR3s include the opening cysteine and the closing phenylalanine or tryptophan. The D gene is left open where the match is weak. Not all rows give a size; the values are once, few, many and, for expanded clones, a class.

v_call: TRBV5-6; cdr3_length: 16; d_call: NA; clone_size: few; j_call: TRBJ1-4; cdr3_aa: CASSPTWGSTNEKLFF; cdr3_nt: TGTGCCAGCAGCCCGACGTGGGGTTCAACTAATGAAAAACTGTTTTTT
v_call: TRBV6-5; cdr3_length: 15; d_call: NA; clone_size: NA; j_call: TRBJ2-6; cdr3_aa: CASSTYRAGANVLTF; cdr3_nt: TGTGCCAGCAGCACTTACAGGGCCGGGGCCAACGTCCTGACTTTC
v_call: TRBV10-3; cdr3_length: 14; d_call: TRBD2; clone_size: NA; j_call: TRBJ2-1; cdr3_aa: CAISPGLAGNEQFF; cdr3_nt: TGTGCCATCAGTCCGGGACTAGCGGGGAATGAGCAGTTCTTC
v_call: TRBV29-1; cdr3_length: 10; d_call: TRBD1; clone_size: NA; j_call: TRBJ2-7; cdr3_aa: CGQGGWEQYF; cdr3_nt: TGCGGACAGGGGGGTTGGGAGCAGTACTTC
v_call: TRBV7-9; cdr3_length: 15; d_call: NA; clone_size: NA; j_call: TRBJ2-6; cdr3_aa: CASSLGGSGANVLTF; cdr3_nt: TGTGCCAGCAGCTTAGGAGGCTCTGGGGCCAACGTCCTGACTTTC
v_call: TRBV15; cdr3_length: 12; d_call: NA; clone_size: few; j_call: TRBJ2-4; cdr3_aa: CATSRDHGIQYF; cdr3_nt: TGTGCCACCAGCAGAGATCACGGCATTCAGTACTTC
v_call: TRBV7-8; cdr3_length: 14; d_call: NA; clone_size: NA; j_call: TRBJ1-6; cdr3_aa: CASSLVLYNSPLHF; cdr3_nt: TGTGCCAGCAGCTTAGTTTTGTATAATTCACCCCTCCACTTT
v_call: TRBV29-1; cdr3_length: 13; d_call: NA; clone_size: few; j_call: TRBJ1-6; cdr3_aa: CSVEFSYNSPLHF; cdr3_nt: TGCAGCGTTGAATTCAGCTATAATTCACCCCTCCACTTT
v_call: TRBV7-6; cdr3_length: 17; d_call: TRBD2; clone_size: NA; j_call: TRBJ2-3; cdr3_aa: CASSLSLLAGSTDTQYF; cdr3_nt: TGTGCCAGCAGCTTAAGTCTCCTAGCGGGGAGCACAGATACGCAGTATTTT
v_call: TRBV9; cdr3_length: 15; d_call: NA; clone_size: NA; j_call: TRBJ1-1; cdr3_aa: CASSVGNRQNTEAFF; cdr3_nt: TGTGCCAGCAGCGTCGGAAACAGACAGAACACTGAAGCTTTCTTT
v_call: TRBV29-1; cdr3_length: 14; d_call: NA; clone_size: once; j_call: TRBJ1-3; cdr3_aa: CSAGGSRSGNTIYF; cdr3_nt: TGCAGCGCCGGGGGCAGTCGCTCTGGAAACACCATATATTTT
v_call: TRBV28; cdr3_length: 15; d_call: TRBD1; clone_size: NA; j_call: TRBJ2-3; cdr3_aa: CASSLGGDRGRPQYF; cdr3_nt: TGTGCCAGCAGCCTAGGCGGGGACAGGGGGCGTCCGCAGTATTTT
v_call: TRBV6-1; cdr3_length: 14; d_call: NA; clone_size: NA; j_call: TRBJ1-3; cdr3_aa: CATAPVRSGNTIYF; cdr3_nt: TGTGCCACCGCCCCGGTTCGCTCTGGAAACACCATATATTTT
v_call: TRBV5-4; cdr3_length: 13; d_call: NA; clone_size: few; j_call: TRBJ1-1; cdr3_aa: CASSSRLGTEAFF; cdr3_nt: TGTGCCAGCAGCTCGAGGTTAGGCACTGAAGCTTTCTTT
v_call: TRBV28; cdr3_length: 12; d_call: NA; clone_size: NA; j_call: TRBJ1-6; cdr3_aa: CASGGQNSPLHF; cdr3_nt: TGTGCCAGCGGGGGGCAAAATTCACCCCTCCACTTT
v_call: TRBV2; cdr3_length: 12; d_call: NA; clone_size: few; j_call: TRBJ2-7; cdr3_aa: CASSIGPSEQYF; cdr3_nt: TGTGCCAGCAGTATTGGACCCTCCGAGCAGTACTTC
v_call: TRBV30; cdr3_length: 14; d_call: NA; clone_size: NA; j_call: TRBJ1-6; cdr3_aa: CAWTGRRRGSPLHF; cdr3_nt: TGTGCCTGGACCGGCCGCAGGCGGGGTTCACCCCTCCACTTT
v_call: TRBV7-8; cdr3_length: 15; d_call: TRBD2; clone_size: NA; j_call: TRBJ2-7; cdr3_aa: CASSLARGARTEGYF; cdr3_nt: TGTGCCAGCAGCTTAGCGCGGGGGGCCCGGACAGAGGGGTACTTC
v_call: TRBV11-2; cdr3_length: 15; d_call: TRBD1; clone_size: few; j_call: TRBJ1-1; cdr3_aa: CASSRTGGMNTEAFF; cdr3_nt: TGTGCCAGCAGCCGGACAGGCGGGATGAACACTGAAGCTTTCTTT
v_call: TRBV9; cdr3_length: 14; d_call: NA; clone_size: NA; j_call: TRBJ2-7; cdr3_aa: CASSVGLDNYEQYF; cdr3_nt: TGTGCCAGCAGCGTAGGCTTGGACAACTACGAGCAGTACTTC
v_call: TRBV10-3; cdr3_length: 15; d_call: NA; clone_size: once; j_call: TRBJ2-3; cdr3_aa: CAISDQGWASDTQYF; cdr3_nt: TGTGCCATCAGTGACCAGGGATGGGCTTCAGATACGCAGTATTTT
v_call: TRBV9; cdr3_length: 15; d_call: NA; clone_size: once; j_call: TRBJ2-2; cdr3_aa: CASSVPSAVSGELFF; cdr3_nt: TGTGCCAGCAGCGTTCCTAGCGCGGTGTCCGGGGAGCTGTTTTTT
v_call: TRBV25-1; cdr3_length: 12; d_call: NA; clone_size: NA; j_call: TRBJ2-7; cdr3_aa: CASSEVGYEQYF; cdr3_nt: TGTGCCAGCAGTGAGGTAGGGTACGAGCAGTACTTC
v_call: TRBV5-1; cdr3_length: 14; d_call: NA; clone_size: once; j_call: TRBJ2-3; cdr3_aa: CASSLATGADTQYF; cdr3_nt: TGCGCCAGCAGCTTGGCCACGGGCGCAGATACGCAGTATTTT
v_call: TRBV15; cdr3_length: 15; d_call: TRBD1; clone_size: NA; j_call: TRBJ1-2; cdr3_aa: CATSRDTGQFYGYTF; cdr3_nt: TGTGCCACCAGCAGAGATACGGGACAGTTCTATGGCTACACCTTC
v_call: TRBV5-4; cdr3_length: 13; d_call: NA; clone_size: NA; j_call: TRBJ1-2; cdr3_aa: CASSLDRNYGYTF; cdr3_nt: TGTGCCAGCAGCTTGGACAGGAACTATGGCTACACCTTC
v_call: TRBV18; cdr3_length: 13; d_call: NA; clone_size: NA; j_call: TRBJ2-7; cdr3_aa: CASSPGLEDEQYF; cdr3_nt: TGTGCCAGCTCACCGGGGTTGGAGGACGAGCAGTACTTC
v_call: TRBV29-1; cdr3_length: 12; d_call: NA; clone_size: few; j_call: TRBJ1-2; cdr3_aa: CSAAGPTYGYTF; cdr3_nt: TGCAGCGCTGCCGGCCCAACCTATGGCTACACCTTC
v_call: TRBV2; cdr3_length: 18; d_call: TRBD2; clone_size: few; j_call: TRBJ2-1; cdr3_aa: CASSGLPRGRGTYNEQFF; cdr3_nt: TGTGCCAGCAGTGGGCTCCCTCGTGGGCGGGGGACCTACAATGAGCAGTTCTTC
v_call: TRBV30; cdr3_length: 13; d_call: NA; clone_size: NA; j_call: TRBJ2-1; cdr3_aa: CAWSVQAGNEQFF; cdr3_nt: TGTGCCTGGAGTGTACAGGCGGGGAATGAGCAGTTCTTC
v_call: TRBV29-1; cdr3_length: 13; d_call: NA; clone_size: few; j_call: TRBJ2-5; cdr3_aa: CSVEQPGVETQYF; cdr3_nt: TGCAGCGTTGAACAGCCTGGAGTAGAGACCCAGTACTTC
v_call: TRBV29-1; cdr3_length: 12; d_call: NA; clone_size: NA; j_call: TRBJ2-2; cdr3_aa: CSSTGNTGELFF; cdr3_nt: TGCAGCTCGACAGGGAACACCGGGGAGCTGTTTTTT
v_call: TRBV28; cdr3_length: 15; d_call: NA; clone_size: few; j_call: TRBJ1-4; cdr3_aa: CASSPSTGGNEKLFF; cdr3_nt: TGTGCCAGCAGCCCTTCTACGGGGGGGAACGAAAAACTGTTTTTT
v_call: TRBV28; cdr3_length: 14; d_call: TRBD1; clone_size: few; j_call: TRBJ2-7; cdr3_aa: CASSFGTGMREQYF; cdr3_nt: TGTGCCAGCAGTTTTGGGACAGGGATGCGCGAGCAGTACTTC
v_call: TRBV28; cdr3_length: 16; d_call: TRBD1; clone_size: once; j_call: TRBJ1-6; cdr3_aa: CASSPPGQALGSPLHF; cdr3_nt: TGTGCCAGCAGTCCACCTGGACAGGCGTTGGGATCACCCCTCCACTTT
v_call: TRBV6-1; cdr3_length: 14; d_call: NA; clone_size: many; j_call: TRBJ1-4; cdr3_aa: CASRVDGFGEKLFF; cdr3_nt: TGTGCCAGCAGGGTGGACGGGTTTGGGGAAAAACTGTTTTTT
v_call: TRBV7-7; cdr3_length: 17; d_call: TRBD1; clone_size: NA; j_call: TRBJ2-5; cdr3_aa: CASSLGSRDRGPETQYF; cdr3_nt: TGTGCTAGCAGCTTAGGGAGCCGGGACAGGGGGCCAGAGACCCAGTACTTC
v_call: TRBV6-5; cdr3_length: 13; d_call: NA; clone_size: NA; j_call: TRBJ2-3; cdr3_aa: CASRGLVTDTQYF; cdr3_nt: TGTGCCAGCAGGGGCCTAGTTACAGATACGCAGTATTTT
v_call: TRBV5-5; cdr3_length: 15; d_call: TRBD1; clone_size: few; j_call: TRBJ2-7; cdr3_aa: CASSPRTGAPYEQYF; cdr3_nt: TGTGCCAGCAGTCCACGGACAGGTGCCCCCTACGAGCAGTACTTC
v_call: TRBV28; cdr3_length: 12; d_call: TRBD1; clone_size: NA; j_call: TRBJ1-4; cdr3_aa: CASTGGDEKLFF; cdr3_nt: TGTGCCAGCACAGGGGGCGATGAAAAACTGTTTTTT
v_call: TRBV11-3; cdr3_length: 17; d_call: TRBD1; clone_size: NA; j_call: TRBJ2-1; cdr3_aa: CASSPNGGRGLGNEQFF; cdr3_nt: TGTGCCAGCAGCCCCAACGGCGGCAGGGGGCTTGGCAATGAGCAGTTCTTC
v_call: TRBV7-2; cdr3_length: 13; d_call: NA; clone_size: NA; j_call: TRBJ2-5; cdr3_aa: CASCRQSQETQYF; cdr3_nt: TGTGCCAGCTGCAGACAGTCACAAGAGACCCAGTACTTC
v_call: TRBV6-6; cdr3_length: 13; d_call: NA; clone_size: NA; j_call: TRBJ1-2; cdr3_aa: CASSAQANYGYTF; cdr3_nt: TGTGCCAGCAGTGCACAGGCTAACTATGGCTACACCTTC
v_call: TRBV5-1; cdr3_length: 16; d_call: TRBD2; clone_size: NA; j_call: TRBJ2-7; cdr3_aa: CASSLTLAGTTYEQYF; cdr3_nt: TGCGCCAGCAGCTTAACACTAGCGGGGACAACCTACGAGCAGTACTTC
v_call: TRBV6-5; cdr3_length: 13; d_call: NA; clone_size: NA; j_call: TRBJ1-5; cdr3_aa: CASSVRALRPQHF; cdr3_nt: TGTGCCAGCAGTGTCAGGGCTCTCCGGCCCCAGCATTTT
v_call: TRBV29-1; cdr3_length: 10; d_call: NA; clone_size: few; j_call: TRBJ2-1; cdr3_aa: CSVANGEQFF; cdr3_nt: TGCAGCGTTGCCAACGGAGAGCAGTTCTTC
v_call: TRBV7-2; cdr3_length: 12; d_call: TRBD1; clone_size: NA; j_call: TRBJ1-2; cdr3_aa: CASGRGLYGYTF; cdr3_nt: TGTGCCAGCGGAAGGGGGCTCTATGGCTACACCTTC
v_call: TRBV6-6; cdr3_length: 14; d_call: NA; clone_size: NA; j_call: TRBJ2-3; cdr3_aa: CASSLARGTDTQYF; cdr3_nt: TGTGCCAGCAGTTTAGCTAGGGGCACAGATACGCAGTATTTT
v_call: TRBV9; cdr3_length: 13; d_call: NA; clone_size: once; j_call: TRBJ2-1; cdr3_aa: CASSVWRHNEQFF; cdr3_nt: TGTGCCAGCAGCGTATGGAGACACAATGAGCAGTTCTTC
v_call: TRBV6-5; cdr3_length: 13; d_call: TRBD1; clone_size: NA; j_call: TRBJ2-1; cdr3_aa: CASSGQGGNEQFF; cdr3_nt: TGTGCCAGCAGCGGACAGGGGGGCAATGAGCAGTTCTTC
v_call: TRBV29-1; cdr3_length: 14; d_call: NA; clone_size: NA; j_call: TRBJ1-5; cdr3_aa: CSVGTGRSNQPQHF; cdr3_nt: TGCAGCGTGGGGACTGGACGCAGCAATCAGCCCCAGCATTTT
v_call: TRBV4-1; cdr3_length: 14; d_call: NA; clone_size: NA; j_call: TRBJ1-6; cdr3_aa: CASSQGTGNSPLHF; cdr3_nt: TGCGCCAGCAGCCAAGGTACAGGCAACTCACCCCTCCACTTT
v_call: TRBV29-1; cdr3_length: 13; d_call: NA; clone_size: few; j_call: TRBJ2-4; cdr3_aa: CSVEGGGRDIQYF; cdr3_nt: TGCAGCGTTGAGGGGGGAGGACGGGACATTCAGTACTTC
v_call: TRBV7-9; cdr3_length: 15; d_call: NA; clone_size: NA; j_call: TRBJ2-5; cdr3_aa: CASSSEGVRGETQYF; cdr3_nt: TGTGCCAGCAGCTCGGAGGGGGTACGAGGAGAGACCCAGTACTTC
v_call: TRBV2; cdr3_length: 14; d_call: TRBD1; clone_size: few; j_call: TRBJ1-4; cdr3_aa: CASSPRTGNEKLFF; cdr3_nt: TGTGCCAGCAGTCCGCGGACAGGGAATGAAAAACTGTTTTTT
v_call: TRBV7-6; cdr3_length: 14; d_call: NA; clone_size: once; j_call: TRBJ2-5; cdr3_aa: CASSPGGQWETQYF; cdr3_nt: TGTGCCAGCAGCCCCGGGGGCCAGTGGGAGACCCAGTACTTC
v_call: TRBV4-3; cdr3_length: 19; d_call: NA; clone_size: NA; j_call: TRBJ2-6; cdr3_aa: CASSHSSRGSYSGANVLTF; cdr3_nt: TGCGCCAGCAGCCATTCCTCCAGGGGCTCCTACTCTGGGGCCAACGTCCTGACTTTC
v_call: TRBV30; cdr3_length: 16; d_call: TRBD2; clone_size: few; j_call: TRBJ2-1; cdr3_aa: CAWTGGGASIYNEQFF; cdr3_nt: TGTGCCTGGACCGGCGGGGGGGCCTCTATCTACAATGAGCAGTTCTTC